The present T cell receptor beta chain was sequenced within a study of metastatic and nonmetastatic thyroid tumors. On the study more broadly: Across blood and tumor or nodule tissue, repertoires from malignant and benign thyroid patients were compared with one another.

Notes on the study in general: Reports indicated that malignant thyroid tumors showed significantly higher TCR beta diversity than benign nodules did, in blood and tumor.

CDR1 is DFQATT and CDR2 is SNEGSKA in the germline V gene (reference sequence). This CDR3 spans 14 amino acids. V shed 4 bases and J 15 bases; nucleotides not matched to a gene: 12. In the case of this clone: The antigen is not known.

The entire patient cohort was treatment-naive prior to thyroid surgery. As processed by the authors: A classifier of distant metastasis in papillary thyroid cancer was built from CDR3 differences (across clinicopathological groups). TCRdb re-called the PCR reads via MiXCR. TCRdb, not the original authors, processed these V and J calls. The sample consists of about 89,000 clones, around 12% of them appearing once. The V gene is TRBV20-1, the J gene TRBJ2-1, with TRBD2 matching 13 bases. The TCR comes from a female donor with papillary thyroid cancer or a benign thyroid nodule (not recorded which). Some clones in this sample may be carry-over from other donors' samples. Sequencing input: tumor tissue. CDR3 residues: CSANRLAGGPGGFF. The CDR3 DNA reads TGCAGTGCTAACAGACTAGCGGGAGGTCCGGGCGGGTTCTTC.